This TCR beta chain was identified during a study of CD8 T cells in Susac syndrome (dated by TCRdb to about 2019). With regard to the full study: Among the Susac syndrome patients who were sequenced, clinically active disease was present in more than 5 and clinical remission was observed in about eight. Susac syndrome patients were therapy-naive, on corticosteroids (some also receiving IVIg), or on IVIg alone at blood withdrawal. Repertoire sequencing was used to test whether CD8+ T cell activation and differentiation in Susac syndrome was antigen driven. The paper as a whole reports these results and caveats: The number of individuals in the TCR sequencing and HLA analysis was recognized as being relatively small. The CD4+ T cell repertoire of patients with Susac syndrome showed no detectable clonal expansion.

This clonotype showed up just once. It lacks a known antigen. Base qualities were left out, and no much larger clone turns up one base away. One read alone is weak evidence. Peripheral blood CD8+ and CD4+ T cells from healthy donors, Susac syndrome patients and multiple sclerosis patients were profiled by high-throughput TCR beta sequencing. Susac syndrome patients met recently defined diagnostic criteria for definite or probable disease. CD8+ TEMRA cells were enriched by FACS, while bulk CD8+ and CD4+ T cells were purified by magnetic negative isolation. Blood was drawn into EDTA tubes, processed within 24 hours, and PBMCs were isolated by density gradient centrifugation. PBMCs intended for TCR sequencing were frozen in liquid nitrogen and were later thawed in a 37 degrees C water bath. Purity of sorted or isolated CD4+, CD8+ and CD8+ TEMRA cells was at least 90%. The germline V gene (reference sequence) specifies LGHDT as CDR1 and YNNKEL as CDR2. The CDR3 sequence holds 15 residues, the cysteine and phenylalanine included. The sequence is cut down to CDR3 DNA, 45 bases in frame from base 1. After removal of 5 bases from V and 2 bases from J, the junction retains 4 bases not matched to a gene.

RNA was extracted with the RNeasy kit and about 0.5 to 1 ug was reverse transcribed using random hexamers. TCR beta CDR3 regions were amplified with the immunoSEQ multiplex PCR assay covering 54 Vbeta and 13 Jbeta segments. To correct PCR amplification bias, a synthetic template baseline was used for both primer optimization and computational correction. The authors processed their data as follows. Reads were assigned to V, D and J genes according to IMGT and analyzed in immunoSEQ Analyzer, with only productive sequences retained. Clonality was computed as one minus Shannon entropy normalized by log2 of the number of productive unique sequences. For each patient and control, public and private clones were evaluated among the 100 most prevalent clones. Clones were defined as Susac-specific when absent from the healthy and MS cohorts, from roughly 1,000 published viral clones and from other ImmuneACCESS disease sequences. Using fastp at Q25 and MiXCR, TCRdb reprocessed the public reads and kept productive beta chains. All rows with the same CDR3 protein become a single entry with the most common DNA and genes. The V and J calls follow TCRdb's processing rather than the paper's. The sample table contains some 99,000 distinct CDR3 sequences; only one count was recorded for 85% to 95% of them. Of the sample, approximately 0.3% is held by the ten largest clones.

The TCR originated in a human donor with Susac syndrome. Material for sequencing was CD4+ T cells from PBMCs. The chain is assembled from TRBV3-1 and TRBJ2-7; 12 bases in the middle match TRBD2. In nucleotides, the sequence is TGTGCCAGCAGCTTCACTAGCGGGGGGACCTACGAGCAGTACTTC. This gives the protein CASSFTSGGTYEQYF.